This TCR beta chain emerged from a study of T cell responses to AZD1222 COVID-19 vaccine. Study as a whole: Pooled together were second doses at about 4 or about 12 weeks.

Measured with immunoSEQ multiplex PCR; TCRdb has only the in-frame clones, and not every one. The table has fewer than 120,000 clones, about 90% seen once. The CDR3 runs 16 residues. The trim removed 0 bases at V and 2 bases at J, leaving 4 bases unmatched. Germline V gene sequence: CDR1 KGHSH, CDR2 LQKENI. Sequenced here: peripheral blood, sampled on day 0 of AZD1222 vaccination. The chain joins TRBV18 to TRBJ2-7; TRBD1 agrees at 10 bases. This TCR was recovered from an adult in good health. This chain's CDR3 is CASSPPRQGATYEQYF. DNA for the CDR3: TGTGCCAGCTCACCACCACGACAGGGGGCCACCTACGAGCAGTACTTC.